Listed here is a single TCR beta chain. The antigen is undetermined. Tumor samples were obtained before definitive surgery or chemotherapy. The CDR3 runs 12 residues. The germline gives CDR1 GTSNPN, CDR2 SVGIG (reference sequence). V lost 1 base to trimming and J lost 3 bases, with 6 bases between them. This entry belongs to a study of high-grade serous ovarian cancer treatment subgroups. Study-wide background: Mean per sample: around 14,000 reads, 6,500 to 9,000 unique TCR beta rearrangements. Overall study results and limits: Tumors within one patient showed repertoire similarity of roughly 0.095 to 0.8. Spatial context was lost because tumors were sequenced in bulk.

This table comes from immunoSEQ multiplex PCR, and its TCRdb copy is limited to in-frame clones, with some not included. The sample records about 28,000 clones, 80% to 90% being singletons. This TCR was recovered from a human donor with high-grade serous ovarian cancer. The chain has TRBV30 and TRBJ1-1; a weak D match, TRBD1 (5 bases). Sequenced: tumor tissue. The CDR3 reads CAWSAGDTEAFF. The CDR3 DNA reads as TGTGCCTGGAGTGCGGGGGACACTGAAGCTTTCTTT.